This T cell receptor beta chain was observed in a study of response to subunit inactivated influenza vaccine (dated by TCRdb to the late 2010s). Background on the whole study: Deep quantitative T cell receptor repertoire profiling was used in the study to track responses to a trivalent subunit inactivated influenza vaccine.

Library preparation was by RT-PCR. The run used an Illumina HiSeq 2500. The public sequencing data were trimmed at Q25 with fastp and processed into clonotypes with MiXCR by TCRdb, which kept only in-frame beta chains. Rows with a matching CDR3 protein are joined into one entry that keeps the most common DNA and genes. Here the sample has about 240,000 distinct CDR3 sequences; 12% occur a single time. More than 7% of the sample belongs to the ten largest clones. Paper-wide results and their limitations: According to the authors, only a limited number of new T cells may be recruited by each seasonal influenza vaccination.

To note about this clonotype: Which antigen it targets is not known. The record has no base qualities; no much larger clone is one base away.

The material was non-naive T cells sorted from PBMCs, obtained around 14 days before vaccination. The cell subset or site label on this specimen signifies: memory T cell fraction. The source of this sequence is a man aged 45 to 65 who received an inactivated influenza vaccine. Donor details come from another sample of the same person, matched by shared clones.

At the DNA level, the sequence is TGTGCCAGCAGCAAACAAGTTGTCTATGGCTACACCTTC. Its protein reads: CASSKQVVYGYTF. This receptor chain uses TRBV14 and TRBJ1-2; a confident D gene designation cannot be given. Relative to germline, V is 5 bases shorter and J is 4 bases shorter, with 11 bases between their ends. Its CDR3 holds 13 amino acids, cysteine through phenylalanine. Here the CDR3 DNA is all that survives: 39 bases in frame from base 1. Per the germline V gene, SGHDN is the CDR1 and FVKESK is the CDR2. With all but the CDR3 taken from the reference TRBV14 and TRBJ1-2 genes, the full variable domain is: EAGVTQFPSHSVIEKGQTVTLRCDPISGHDNLYWYRRVMGKEIKFLLHFVKESKQDESGMPNNRFLAERTGGTYSTLKVQPAELEDSGVYFCASSKQVVYGYTFGSGTRLTVV.